A single sample is the source of the 19 T cell receptor beta chains below, sequenced in a study of cytomegalovirus exposure and HLA in healthy donors (dated by TCRdb to 2015 to 2018). Library generation was performed with the immunoSEQ multiplex PCR assay. The multiplex PCR relied on a mix of 60 forward primers for TCR Vbeta segments and 13 reverse primers for TCR Jbeta segments. What TCRdb holds here is the immuneACCESS table cut down to in-frame rearrangements. Part of the clones is not present; checked against another copy, under half of the missing clones reflect an unresolved V gene, and the others are unexplained. This sample has approximately 280,000 clones in its table, and 80% to 90% of those were observed once. The biggest ten clones account for 3.5% to 4% of the sample. The specimen sequenced was PBMCs. All receptors derive from a man aged 40-49 years in good health and CMV-seropositive.

The rearrangement joins TRBV5-1 to TRBJ2-1, with D tentatively TRBD1 (5 bases). There are 14 residues in the CDR3. V was pared by 2 bases and J by 2 bases, with 8 bases between. CDR1 SGHRS and CDR2 YFSETQ come from the germline V gene. The CDR3 is CASSFDRAYNEQFF. The CDR3 DNA is TGCGCCAGCAGCTTTGACAGAGCCTACAATGAGCAGTTCTTC.

The chain carries TRBV11-2 and TRBJ2-1; 10 nucleotides line up with TRBD2. Per germline, CDR1 SGHAT and CDR2 FQNNGV. V shed 4 bases and J 2 bases; nucleotides not matched to a gene: 8. This CDR3 contains 17 residues. For the CDR3, the DNA is TGTGCCAGCAGCTCCTATCTAGCGGGAGAGACCTACAATGAGCAGTTCTTC. Amino acid sequence: CASSSYLAGETYNEQFF.

The genes are TRBV30 and TRBJ2-7; 9 bases agree with TRBD1. In germline, CDR1 is GTSNPN, CDR2 SVGIG (reference sequence). J was trimmed by 5 bases and V by 0 bases; bases with no gene match: 8. CDR3 size: 15 residues. CDR3 sequence (DNA): TGTGCCTGGAGTGTACCCTACACAGGGGGCGACGAGCAGTACTTC. This translates into CAWSVPYTGGDEQYF.

In regard to this clone: The same CDR3 can be traced to other DNA sequences in this sample. V usage is TRBV28 and J usage is TRBJ2-1, with 13 bases lining up with TRBD2. The V and J ends lost 6 bases and 0 bases, in that order; junction bases with no gene match: 5. Germline lookup yields CDR1 MDHEN and CDR2 SYDVKM. This CDR3 has 17 amino acids. In DNA form, the CDR3 reads TGTGCCAGCAGCCCGTGGACTAGCGGGAGCTCCTACAATGAGCAGTTCTTC. Residues: CASSPWTSGSSYNEQFF.

The CDR3 loop is CASSSGTGDQETQYF. CDR3 coding DNA: TGTGCCAGCAGTTCGGGGACAGGGGACCAAGAGACCCAGTACTTC. The chain uses TRBV6-6 and TRBJ2-5, with 10 nucleotides matching TRBD1. Germline V gene data show CDR1 as MNHNY and CDR2 as SVGAGI (reference sequence). The CDR3 has 15 residues. Trimming removed 4 bases from V and 0 bases from J; junction bases left unmatched: 2.

The chain employs TRBV28 and TRBJ2-1; 8 bases line up with TRBD1. The junction had 11 bases not matched to a gene; V was cut back by 6 bases and J by 7 bases. Germline CDR1 MDHEN, CDR2 SYDVKM. The CDR3 length is 15 residues. Written as DNA, the CDR3 is TGTGCCAGCAGCCAGCCCGGACAGGGATTAAATGAGCAGTTCTTC. Protein product: CASSQPGQGLNEQFF. Full variable domain (rest looked up from reference TRBV28 and TRBJ2-1): DVKVTQSSRYLVKRTGEKVFLECVQDMDHENMFWYRQDPGLGLRLIYFSYDVKMKEKGDIPEGYSVSREKKERFSLILESASTNQTSMYLCASSQPGQGLNEQFFGPGTRLTVL.

Only a few counts were recorded for this clone. The rearrangement joins TRBV9 to TRBJ2-3; 10 positions match TRBD1. The ends lost 3 bases at V and 6 bases at J; junction bases unmatched: 7. The V gene's germline CDR1 is SGDLS and CDR2 YYNGEE. The CDR3 has 15 residues. The CDR3, as DNA: TGTGCCAGCAGCGCGGGGGGACAGGGGCTGGATACGCAGTATTTT. Translation: CASSAGGQGLDTQYF.

CDR3 bases: TGTGCCAGCAGCGTAATGGGACAGGGCAGCAGCAATGAGCAGTTCTTC. This translates into CASSVMGQGSSNEQFF. The chain joins TRBV9 to TRBJ2-1; 9 bases agree with TRBD1. The V and J ends lost 1 base and 6 bases, in that order; junction bases with no gene match: 8. Germline CDR1 is SGDLS and CDR2 is YYNGEE. The CDR3 covers 16 residues.

The chain carries TRBV6-5 and TRBJ2-6, with D possibly matching TRBD2 (6 bases). The germline CDR1 and CDR2 sequences are MNHEY and SVGAGI. V was clipped by 8 bases and J by 4 bases, with 12 bases between them. The CDR3 covers 14 residues. The CDR3 DNA reads TGTGCCAGCTACGGAGGGTTCGGGGCCAACGTCCTGACTTTC. Residues: CASYGGFGANVLTF.

This rearrangement joins TRBV4-3 to TRBJ1-2; 8 nucleotides line up with TRBD1. CDR1 is LGHNA, CDR2 YSLEER, per germline. There are 15 residues in the CDR3. Trimming took 3 bases from V and 2 from J; bases not matched to a gene: 5. CDR3 sequence reads: CASSQDRVMNYGYTF. The CDR3, as DNA: TGCGCCAGCAGCCAGGACAGGGTCATGAACTATGGCTACACCTTC.

The chain combines TRBV19 with TRBJ2-6; TRBD1 is a possible D gene (5 bases). This CDR3 has 13 amino acids. CDR1 LNHDA and CDR2 SQIVND come from the germline V gene (reference sequence). CDR3 region: CAGAGSGANVLTF. CDR3 DNA: TGTGCTGGGGCCGGCTCTGGGGCCAACGTCCTGACTTTC.

The chain has TRBV5-1 and TRBJ2-1; 8 nucleotides agree with TRBD1. From germline, CDR1 is SGHRS and CDR2 YFSETQ. The CDR3 has 16 amino acids. With 0 bases clipped from V and 9 bases from J, the junction kept 11 bases outside the gene matches. The CDR3 reads CASSLAEDRVLGEQFF. DNA for the CDR3: TGCGCCAGCAGCTTGGCCGAGGACAGGGTACTTGGTGAGCAGTTCTTC.

The chain links TRBV27 to TRBJ2-5, with D possibly matching TRBD2 (5 bases). V lost 5 bases and J lost 1, with 14 bases in between. This CDR3 is 15 amino acids long. Looked up from germline, CDR1 is MNHEY and CDR2 is SMNVEV (reference sequence). The CDR3 coding sequence is TGTGCCAGCAGTCCCTCTCGCGGAGGCCAAGAGACCCAGTACTTC. The encoded protein is CASSPSRGGQETQYF.

This chain joins TRBV7-9 and TRBJ2-7; a possible D gene is TRBD2 (5 bases). V dropped 4 bases and J dropped 0 bases, with 22 bases sitting between them. The CDR3 sequence is 18 residues long. Germline-derived CDR1 and CDR2 are SEHNR and FQNEAQ (reference sequence). The CDR3 protein is CASSYWRTGRSSSYEQYF. DNA for the CDR3: TGTGCCAGCAGCTACTGGAGGACCGGGCGGTCAAGCTCCTACGAGCAGTACTTC.

The gene calls are TRBV4-1 and TRBJ2-1; the D gene is possibly TRBD1 (5 bases). V lost 1 base and J lost 3, with 7 bases in between. The CDR3 length is 14 residues. Germline V gene data show CDR1 as MGHRA and CDR2 as YSYEKL. In nucleotides, the CDR3 is TGCGCCAGCAGCCAAGCTGACAGCTACAATGAGCAGTTCTTC. This translates into CASSQADSYNEQFF.

The chain carries TRBV6-5 and TRBJ1-6; the match to TRBD1 covers 7 bases. The ends lost 4 bases at V and 11 bases at J; junction bases unmatched: 8. CDR1 is MNHEY and CDR2 is SVGAGI in the germline V gene. The CDR3 contains 14 residues. The CDR3 bases are TGTGCCAGCAGTTCTCGACAGGGCGCGACACCCCTCCACTTT. Amino acids: CASSSRQGATPLHF.

The J gene is TRBJ2-7, the V gene TRBV27; TRBD1 is a possible D gene (5 bases). CDR1 is MNHEY and CDR2 is SMNVEV in the germline V gene (reference sequence). This CDR3 has 11 amino acids. The V and J ends lost 8 bases and 2 bases respectively, with 7 bases between them. CDR3 in DNA: TGTGCCAGCGGACAAACCTACGAGCAGTACTTC. It yields the protein CASGQTYEQYF.

The rearrangement links TRBV19 to TRBJ1-2; 10 bases fit TRBD1. Germline V gene lookup returns CDR1 LNHDA and CDR2 SQIVND (reference sequence). This CDR3 region has 15 residues. The ends lost 5 bases at V and 4 bases at J; junction bases unmatched: 7. The CDR3 here is CASSWGTGDAYGYTF. The CDR3 region has the DNA TGTGCCAGTAGTTGGGGGACAGGGGACGCCTATGGCTACACCTTC.

The chain uses TRBV28 and TRBJ2-1; TRBD2 agrees at 7 bases. CDR1 is MDHEN, CDR2 SYDVKM, per germline. The ends lost 3 bases at V and 7 bases at J; junction bases unmatched: 9. The CDR3 is 15 amino acids. This CDR3 reads CASSFYVGGRNEQFF. CDR3 nucleotide sequence: TGTGCCAGCAGTTTTTATGTGGGAGGGAGAAATGAGCAGTTCTTC.